This T cell receptor beta chain was found in a study of T-cell reconstitution after alpha-beta-depleted transplantation in children. Findings and limits, study-wide: Several hundred expanded graft clones reportedly gave rise to the alpha-beta T cells present about two months after transplant. T cells produced anew were the main source of T-cell counts and diversity one year after transplant.

In this sample, this clonotype turned up a few times. Its antigen remains unknown. This CDR3 region has 13 residues. Between the trimmed V and J ends, which lost 6 bases and 11 bases, there was a span of 18 bases. The germline CDR1 and CDR2 sequences are MNHNS and SASEGT. As it was prepared, the TCRbeta library received unique molecular identifiers. TCRdb reanalysed the PCR reads using MiXCR and keeps one entry per CDR3 protein. The data show 200,000 to 250,000 distinct CDR3 sequences, 20% to 30% seen once. This clonotype was sampled from a female patient aged 2-9 years who had a stem cell transplant for congenital amegakaryocytic thrombocytopenia, so the T cells may come from the graft donor. The V and J genes are TRBV6-1 and TRBJ2-3; D is unclear. Sequences were derived from PBMCs, mostly from graft donor cells, sampled 360 days after TCRalphabeta/CD19-depleted stem cell transplant. This CDR3 reads CASSQTLQQGQYF. CDR3 DNA: TGTGCCAGCAGCCAGACCCTACAGCAAGGGCAGTATTTT.